This T cell receptor beta chain came from a study of neoadjuvant anti-PD-1 for oral cavity cancer (dated by TCRdb to about 2021). Some background on the complete study: Before undergoing curative-intent surgical resection, most patients got three to four biweekly nivolumab doses at 3 mg/kg. There were roughly 11 patients in the parent correlative cohort, and the response rate was approximately 36%. Under RECIST 1.1, a patient counted as a responder if showing complete response, partial response or stable disease, and as a non-responder if showing progression. Patients who did not progress were given a fourth nivolumab dose at about day 43 and had definitive surgical resection on days 50-56.

Note on this clone: Its antigen target is currently unknown. No per-base quality is available; no much larger clone lies one base away.

Including the terminal cysteine and phenylalanine, the CDR3 comprises 13 residues. Only the CDR3 DNA stays, 39 bases, in frame from base 1. The germline ends are 4 bases apart after V is trimmed by 0 bases and J by 3 bases. Via the germline V gene, CDR1 is SGHRS and CDR2 YFSETQ. In light of the paper, this sample's time point label describes: before neoadjuvant nivolumab. None of the patients had received prior systemic or radiation treatment, and all were newly diagnosed with stage II-IVA oral cavity squamous cell carcinoma. Everyone in the cohort had locally advanced, HPV-negative oral cavity squamous cell carcinoma. No culture maintenance or expansion was done, as the peripheral blood mononuclear cells went straight to analysis. Samples were obtained from a longitudinal correlative study of a single-arm phase II trial of neoadjuvant nivolumab in oral cavity squamous cell carcinoma. Subject-matched pre- and post-treatment PBMCs and tumors from three responders and three non-responders were subjected to genomic DNA-based TCRbeta sequencing. Peripheral blood mononuclear cells were collected once before nivolumab treatment and again after treatment, at the time of surgery. The Maxwell RSC DNA from Cells kit was used to isolate genomic DNA from PBMCs.

For deep sequencing of PBMC libraries, mostly 450 to 500 ng of input genomic DNA was used, and six replicates were run per sample. The immunoSEQ hsTCRbeta kit was used to prepare TCRbeta libraries, following the manufacturer's instructions. Sequencing of the completed libraries took place using an Illumina NovaSeq 6000 S4 flow cell after they had been pooled to about 3 nM. The published analysis was carried out like this. The immunoSEQ Analyzer handled quality control and preprocessing of the raw data. The analysis was restricted to productive rearrangements, with each unique CDR3 amino acid sequence defining a clonotype. Repertoire clonality was estimated as the Gini-Simpson index, computed with the R package tcR. Student's t test was used to compare Gini indices, and Pearson correlation was used to assess associations with tumor size change. TCRdb took over this immuneACCESS table, retaining in-frame rearrangements with V and J assigned. Such tables are incomplete; in checked studies, under half of the missing clones stem from an unresolved V gene, and the remainder is unexplained. V and J calls plus clone size are reproduced from that table; the DNA served to infer D and trimming. The sample has over 5,500 clones on record, 74% of them singletons. About 3.6% of the sample is in the top ten clones.

What the study reported, not specific to this receptor: A higher pretreatment blood Treg/Th17 ratio correlated with both higher pretreatment blood TCRbeta clonality and lower post-treatment tumor TCRbeta clonality. After neoadjuvant nivolumab, significantly higher T cell clonality (Gini index) was found within PBMCs in non-responders than in responders. The TCR analyses had only three patients in each response group, and the authors called for validation in larger cohorts.

The chain is encoded by TRBV5-1 joined to TRBJ1-3; the D gene lacks a confident call. The source is a person aged 35-79 years with oral cavity squamous cell carcinoma. The sequencing used PBMCs, collected before nivolumab (anti-PD-1) treatment. The nucleotides read TGCGCCAGCAGCTTGGAGTTTGGAAACACCATATATTTT. Translated, this is CASSLEFGNTIYF.